Each of the 16 T cell receptor beta chains below was sequenced from the same sample in a study of cytomegalovirus exposure and HLA in healthy donors (dated by TCRdb to 2017 to 2019). The receptor library was made with the immunoSEQ multiplex PCR assay. A mixture of 60 forward primers for TCR Vbeta segments and 13 reverse primers for TCR Jbeta segments was used in the multiplex PCR. TCRdb mirrors the immuneACCESS table, restricted to in-frame sequences. Some clones are absent from its copies; in checked studies, under half trace to an unresolved V gene, and the reason for the others is unknown. The sample data list roughly 160,000 clones, and about 68% of these were observed just once. Jointly, the top ten make up approximately 2.4% of the sample. The source material was PBMCs. The receptors stem from a female donor in good health and CMV-seronegative.

The chain carries TRBV13 and TRBJ2-7; D possibly corresponds to TRBD2 (6 bases). Germline V CDR1 and CDR2: PRHDT, FYEKMQ (reference sequence). CDR3 length: 13 residues. Trimming pared 10 bases from V and 2 bases from J, leaving 15 bases between. The CDR3 sequence: CAIRGARAYEQYF. The CDR3 bases are TGTGCCATCCGCGGGGCGCGGGCCTACGAGCAGTACTTC.

The chain has TRBV7-9 and TRBJ2-7; 7 bases line up with TRBD2. V was pared by 5 bases and J by 5 bases, with 6 bases of the junction left unmatched. The CDR3 contains 13 residues. The germline CDR1 and CDR2 sequences are SEHNR and FQNEAQ (reference sequence). The DNA for the CDR3 is TGTGCCAGCAGCGAAGTAGCGGGCCACGAGCAGTACTTC. Its protein product is CASSEVAGHEQYF.

The rearrangement links TRBV18 to TRBJ2-3; TRBD2 matches at 10 bases. After removal of 6 bases from V and 6 bases from J, the junction contained 12 bases not matched to a gene. CDR3 length: 16 residues. CDR1 and CDR2 from the germline V gene are KGHSH and LQKENI. The CDR3 reads CASSPRAGGPKDTQYF. CDR3 DNA: TGTGCCAGCTCCCCTAGAGCGGGAGGGCCAAAGGATACGCAGTATTTT.

CDR3 residues: CASSDSRKGPLGELFF. For the CDR3, the DNA is TGTGCCAGCAGTGACTCGAGAAAGGGGCCCCTCGGGGAGCTGTTTTTT. The rearrangement joins TRBV6-4 to TRBJ2-2, with TRBD1 as a possible D gene (5 bases). The V gene's germline CDR1 is MRHNA and CDR2 SNTAGT. The CDR3 sequence is 16 residues long. The V end lost 0 bases, the J end lost 7 bases, and 15 bases lay between the germline ends.

The chain links TRBV28 to TRBJ1-2, with a possible D match to TRBD1 (6 bases). Germline CDR1 reads MDHEN; CDR2 reads SYDVKM. The V gene lost 6 bases and the J gene lost 5 bases, with 13 bases spanning the gap. CDR3 length: 13 amino acids. The CDR3 loop is CASRVDRGYGYTF. As DNA, the CDR3 is TGTGCCAGCAGGGTGGACAGAGGATATGGCTACACCTTC.

The CDR3 region is CASSLVRTSGVSTDTQYF. The CDR3 nucleotides read TGTGCCAGCAGCTTAGTCCGGACTAGCGGAGTGAGCACAGATACGCAGTATTTT. The rearrangement links TRBV7-2 to TRBJ2-3; TRBD2 aligns across 10 bases. V dropped 1 base and J dropped 0; count of bases not matched to a gene: 7. The CDR3 has 18 amino acids. CDR1 is SGHTA and CDR2 is FQGNSA in the germline V gene.

This clone has just a few counts. The chain has TRBV6-5 and TRBJ2-7; TRBD2 agrees at 13 bases. Losses at the gene ends were 6 bases for V and 7 bases for J; bases not matched to a gene: 9. The CDR3 runs 15 residues. In germline, CDR1 is MNHEY, CDR2 SVGAGI. The CDR3 region is CASRSWTSGRDEQYF. The CDR3 DNA reads TGTGCCAGCAGGTCCTGGACTAGCGGGAGAGATGAGCAGTACTTC.

The CDR3: CASSLPIKTSGRTDTQYF. The CDR3 bases are TGCGCCAGCAGCCTACCCATCAAGACTAGCGGGAGGACAGATACGCAGTATTTT. The J gene is TRBJ2-3, the V gene TRBV4-1, with 13 positions matching TRBD2. The V gene's germline CDR1 is MGHRA and CDR2 YSYEKL. CDR3 length: 18 residues. J was trimmed by 3 bases and V by 4 bases; bases with no gene match: 10.

This clone was counted between two and nine times. V is TRBV7-2 and J is TRBJ2-7; D is unclear. Trimming shortened V by 5 bases and J by 0 bases, and 20 bases separated the two germline ends. CDR3 size: 17 residues. Germline lookup yields CDR1 SGHTA and CDR2 FQGNSA. DNA of the CDR3: TGTGCCAGCAGCCCCTCGCTTGGCGGTCCCAACTCCTACGAGCAGTACTTC. The encoded protein is CASSPSLGGPNSYEQYF.

This chain joins TRBV9 and TRBJ2-5, with D tentatively TRBD2 (5 bases). The CDR3 spans 14 residues. The germline V gene has CDR1 SGDLS and CDR2 YYNGEE. Trimming took off 4 bases at V and 4 bases at J, with 14 bases between the two ends. CDR3 sequence: CASSKSPRGETQYF. The CDR3 coding sequence is TGTGCCAGCAGCAAGTCGCCCCGGGGAGAGACCCAGTACTTC.

The V call is TRBV7-2, the J call TRBJ2-3; 8 bases align to TRBD1. This CDR3 is built from 15 residues. Germline V gene data show CDR1 as SGHTA and CDR2 as FQGNSA. V dropped 1 base and J dropped 0; count of bases not matched to a gene: 0. CDR3 protein: CASSLGDRSTDTQYF. CDR3 nucleotide sequence: TGTGCCAGCAGCTTAGGGGACAGGAGCACAGATACGCAGTATTTT.

The rearrangement links TRBV19 to TRBJ2-7; the D is unclear. Germline CDR1 is LNHDA and CDR2 is SQIVND (reference sequence). The CDR3 has 14 residues. Trimming cost V 5 bases and J 3 bases, with 14 bases left between them. Here the CDR3 reads CASSPPGSHYEQYF. CDR3 in DNA: TGTGCCAGTAGTCCCCCAGGCTCCCACTACGAGCAGTACTTC. The full variable domain, in which reference TRBV19 and TRBJ2-7 provide the parts outside the CDR3, is DGGITQSPKYLFRKEGQNVTLSCEQNLNHDAMYWYRQDPGQGLRLIYYSQIVNDFQKGDIAEGYSVSREKKESFPLTVTSAQKNPTAFYLCASSPPGSHYEQYFGPGTRLTVT.

This chain links TRBV6-5 with TRBJ1-5; D gene uncertain. The germline CDR1 and CDR2 sequences are MNHEY and SVGAGI. The V end was cut by 4 bases, the J end by 8 bases, with 12 bases between. The CDR3 spans 13 residues. Written as DNA, the CDR3 is TGTGCCAGCAGTTTCACACGGGGAGAGCCCCAGCATTTT. This codes for CASSFTRGEPQHF.

The chain links TRBV5-5 to TRBJ2-6; D is possibly TRBD2 (6 bases). Germline assignment: CDR1 SGHKS and CDR2 YYEKEE (reference sequence). The CDR3 extends over 17 amino acids. Trimming took 0 bases from V and 0 from J, leaving 10 bases between them. The CDR3 protein is CASSLAAGFSGANVLTF. In DNA, the CDR3 is TGTGCCAGCAGCTTGGCGGCGGGGTTCTCTGGGGCCAACGTCCTGACTTTC.

To note about this clone: Additional DNA sequences in this sample encode the identical CDR3. This chain uses TRBV6-5 with TRBJ2-2, with TRBD1 matching over 8 bases. The CDR3 consists of 15 residues. CDR1 and CDR2 from the germline V gene are MNHEY and SVGAGI. After removal of 5 bases from V and 1 base from J, the junction contained 3 bases not matched to a gene. CDR3 sequence: CASSLTGGNTGELFF. CDR3 nucleotide sequence: TGTGCCAGCAGTCTAACAGGGGGGAACACCGGGGAGCTGTTTTTT.

This clone was seen a few times. The chain combines TRBV7-8 with TRBJ1-6; TRBD1 matches 8 bases. Germline CDR1 is SGHVS and CDR2 is FQNEAQ. This CDR3 region has 16 residues. V shed 5 bases, J shed 10 bases, and the junction held 13 bases outside the gene matches. CDR3 sequence: CASSGETGARGSPLHF. Here the CDR3 DNA reads TGTGCCAGCAGCGGAGAGACAGGGGCGCGAGGATCACCCCTCCACTTT.